The 11 T cell receptor beta chains below come from one sample, sequenced in a study of blood T cell repertoires in COVID-19. Clones were read by immunoSEQ multiplex PCR, and TCRdb kept only the in-frame ones, dropping some. The profile covers around 190,000 clones, with 82% appearing a single time and 7.8% taken by the ten largest. Sequencing was performed on peripheral blood. The receptors were gathered from a woman aged 55-75 years with COVID-19, enrolled during active disease.

The rearrangement links TRBV5-6 to TRBJ2-1; 11 positions agree with TRBD2. The CDR3 spans 17 residues. Germline V gene sequence: CDR1 SGHDT, CDR2 YYEEEE. The ends lost 4 bases at V and 0 bases at J; junction bases unmatched: 6. The DNA of the CDR3 is TGTGCCAGCAGCCTCTTAGCGGGGGGGCCCTCCTACAATGAGCAGTTCTTC. It codes for CASSLLAGGPSYNEQFF. The full variable domain, with the rest looked up from reference TRBV5-6 and TRBJ2-1, is DAGVTQSPTHLIKTRGQQVTLRCSPKSGHDTVSWYQQALGQGPQFIFQYYEEEERQRGNFPDRFSGHQFPNYSSELNVNALLLGDSALYLCASSLLAGGPSYNEQFFGPGTRLTVL.

The rearrangement joins TRBV7-9 to TRBJ1-5; 7 bases match TRBD1. Germline lookup yields CDR1 SEHNR and CDR2 FQNEAQ (reference sequence). CDR3 length: 15 amino acids. With 1 base clipped from V and 8 bases from J, the junction kept 8 bases outside the gene matches. CDR3 in DNA: TGTGCCAGCAGCTTAGGACAGGGAGGCATTGAGCCCCAGCATTTT. Its protein is CASSLGQGGIEPQHF.

The chain joins TRBV19 to TRBJ2-2; 8 bases fit TRBD1. The junction had 8 bases not matched to a gene; V was cut back by 10 bases and J by 4 bases. This CDR3 is 14 amino acids long. The germline gives CDR1 LNHDA, CDR2 SQIVND (reference sequence). Here the CDR3 DNA reads TGTGCCACCTCGACAGGGGAAAGCACCGGGGAGCTGTTTTTT. Translated: CATSTGESTGELFF. The whole variable domain, filled in from reference TRBV19 and TRBJ2-2, reads DGGITQSPKYLFRKEGQNVTLSCEQNLNHDAMYWYRQDPGQGLRLIYYSQIVNDFQKGDIAEGYSVSREKKESFPLTVTSAQKNPTAFYLCATSTGESTGELFFGEGSRLTVL.

The CDR3 is CASSLVRTGYEQYF. Written as DNA, the CDR3 is TGTGCCAGCAGCTTAGTCCGGACAGGGTACGAGCAGTACTTC. The chain recombines TRBV7-2 with TRBJ2-7; 8 bases map to TRBD1. V gave up 1 base and J gave up 4 bases; unmatched junction bases: 3. Germline V gene sequence: CDR1 SGHTA, CDR2 FQGNSA. This CDR3 has 14 residues.

This clone has a single count. This chain uses TRBV5-8 with TRBJ1-1, with D perhaps matching TRBD1 (6 bases). Trimming removed 3 bases at V and 7 bases at J, with 19 bases between. The CDR3 contains 15 residues. The V gene's germline CDR1 is SGHTS and CDR2 YDEGEE. The CDR3 here is CASSWSSSGTLEAFF. The CDR3 coding sequence is TGTGCCAGCAGCTGGAGTAGCTCCGGGACACTTGAAGCTTTCTTT.

This sequence joins TRBV6-6 and TRBJ1-2; 7 nucleotides align to TRBD1. The junction had 6 bases not matched to a gene; V was cut back by 5 bases and J by 0 bases. This CDR3 region has 15 residues. Germline values: CDR1 MNHNY, CDR2 SVGAGI (reference sequence). The CDR3 region is CASSGRDRANYGYTF. The CDR3 DNA sequence: TGTGCCAGCAGTGGCCGGGACAGAGCTAACTATGGCTACACCTTC.

The gene calls are TRBV5-1 and TRBJ1-1; D is uncertain. Germline lookup yields CDR1 SGHRS and CDR2 YFSETQ. This CDR3 is 15 amino acids long. The V end lost 4 bases, the J end lost 1 base, and 14 bases lay between the germline ends. In DNA form, the CDR3 reads TGCGCCAGCAGCCTGAAGACAACTGCGAACACTGAAGCTTTCTTT. Protein: CASSLKTTANTEAFF.

The chain joins TRBV6-2 or TRBV6-3 to TRBJ2-7; tentatively, D is TRBD2 (6 bases). Germline V gene sequence: CDR1 MNHEY, CDR2 SVGEGT. This CDR3 spans 15 amino acids. V was shortened by 2 bases and J by 2 bases, with 13 bases between the two germline ends. The DNA for the CDR3 is TGTGCCAGCAGTTACGGGGGGTCGGGAGCCTACGAGCAGTACTTC. This translates into CASSYGGSGAYEQYF.

J is TRBJ2-2 and V is TRBV21-1; TRBD1 was called by the table and not checked on the DNA. TRBV21-1 is a known pseudogene. The CDR3 is 16 amino acids. Here the CDR3 reads CASSIVGTGVSGELFF. CDR3 bases: TGTGCCAGCAGCATCGTCGGGACAGGGGTTTCCGGGGAGCTGTTTTTT.

V gene TRBV28 combines with J gene TRBJ1-1; a weak D match, TRBD1 (5 bases). The CDR3 consists of 14 residues. Germline V gene lookup returns CDR1 MDHEN and CDR2 SYDVKM. V lost 3 bases and J lost 2, with 10 bases in between. The DNA of the CDR3 is TGTGCCAGCAGTTTTCGACAGAGAAACACTGAAGCTTTCTTT. Residues: CASSFRQRNTEAFF.

The chain carries TRBV5-4 and TRBJ2-5; a weak D match, TRBD1 (5 bases). Trimming removed 2 bases from V and 4 bases from J, with 9 bases in between. Germline-derived CDR1 and CDR2 are SGHNT and YYREEE (reference sequence). The CDR3 is 13 residues long. This chain's CDR3 is CASSLQVSETQYF. CDR3 DNA: TGTGCCAGCAGCTTACAGGTATCAGAGACCCAGTACTTC.